Each of the 10 T cell receptor beta chains below was sequenced from the same sample in a study of Ad26.COV2.S vaccination and SARS-CoV-2 variants. Treatment specified: roughly 18 received Ad26.COV2.S at low or high dose, single or two shots; about five received placebo; per-sample allocation not given. Day 63 after the first injection of vaccine or placebo was the sampling time. Clones were read by immunoSEQ multiplex PCR, and TCRdb kept only the in-frame ones, dropping some. The profile shows some 320,000 clones, around 83% of them singletons. The starting material was peripheral blood, obtained in a trial of Ad26.COV2.S vaccine versus placebo. The origin of the receptors is a person between 18 and 59 years old who received the Ad26.COV2.S COVID-19 vaccine or a placebo.

V is TRBV5-1 and J is TRBJ1-1; tentative D call: TRBD1 (6 bases). Per germline, CDR1 SGHRS and CDR2 YFSETQ. The CDR3 runs to 16 residues. V lost 5 bases and J lost 4, with 21 bases in between. The CDR3 DNA follows: TGCGCCAGCAGTCCCCGTCTCGGGGGGCGCAGCACTGAAGCTTTCTTT. Its translation: CASSPRLGGRSTEAFF.

This chain uses TRBV20-1 with TRBJ2-3; no firm D call. This CDR3 is 13 amino acids long. Germline CDR1 DFQATT, CDR2 SNEGSKA (reference sequence). The germline V and J ends were trimmed by 3 bases and 3 bases, with 10 bases remaining between them. CDR3 in amino acids: CSASGQKTDTQYF. CDR3 nucleotide sequence: TGCAGTGCTAGTGGTCAGAAAACAGATACGCAGTATTTT.

The chain joins TRBV5-1 to TRBJ1-1; perhaps TRBD1 as D (6 bases). The germline V gene has CDR1 SGHRS and CDR2 YFSETQ. The CDR3 sequence is 13 residues long. The V end lost 4 bases, the J end lost 8 bases, and 15 bases lay between the germline ends. The DNA for the CDR3 is TGCGCCAGCAGCCCGGGACATCCTGGGGAAGCTTTCTTT. This translates into CASSPGHPGEAFF.

Here the CDR3 reads CASSPGQVNSGNTIYF. CDR3 coding DNA: TGTGCCAGCTCACCAGGACAGGTGAACTCTGGAAACACCATATATTTT. The J gene is TRBJ1-3, the V gene TRBV18, with 7 bases identical to TRBD1. In germline, CDR1 is KGHSH, CDR2 LQKENI. The CDR3 has 16 residues. V was clipped by 2 bases and J by 0 bases; unmatched bases: 4. Together with reference TRBV18 and TRBJ1-3, the CDR3 gives the full variable domain: NAGVMQNPRHLVRRRGQEARLRCSPMKGHSHVYWYRQLPEEGLKFMVYLQKENIIDESGMPKERFSAEFPKEGPSILRIQQVVRGDSAAYFCASSPGQVNSGNTIYFGEGSWLTVV.

This clone was recorded once. The chain joins TRBV6-5 to TRBJ2-5; D is unresolved. The V gene lost 7 bases and the J gene lost 5 bases, with 14 bases spanning the gap. The CDR3 length is 13 residues. Germline V gene sequence: CDR1 MNHEY, CDR2 SVGAGI. The CDR3 protein is CASTPTYGETQYF. As DNA, the CDR3 is TGTGCCAGCACCCCCACCTACGGGGAGACCCAGTACTTC.

The V gene is TRBV25-1, the J gene TRBJ1-5; unclear D gene. CDR1 is MGHDK and CDR2 is SYGVNS in the germline V gene. V gave up 4 bases and J gave up 0 bases, with 7 bases separating them. CDR3 length: 14 amino acids. The CDR3: CASSGRNSNQPQHF. The CDR3 coding sequence is TGTGCCAGCAGTGGTCGGAATAGCAATCAGCCCCAGCATTTT.

In DNA form, the CDR3 reads TGTGCCAGCAGCCCCACGGGTGGGGCCAACGTCCTGACTTTC. Translating it yields CASSPTGGANVLTF. The chain uses TRBV13 and TRBJ2-6, with no clear D. The V gene lost 5 bases and the J gene lost 3 bases, with 8 bases spanning the gap. Germline V CDR1 and CDR2: PRHDT, FYEKMQ (reference sequence). The CDR3 runs 14 residues.

The chain is built from TRBV3-1 (or the pseudogene TRBV3-2) and TRBJ2-7; 7 positions agree with TRBD2. The junction had 4 bases not matched to a gene; V was cut back by 2 bases and J by 3 bases. This CDR3 is built from 14 residues. From germline, CDR1 is LGHDT and CDR2 YNNKEL (reference sequence). The CDR3 loop is CASSQWGGDYEQYF. For the CDR3, the DNA is TGTGCCAGCAGCCAATGGGGGGGAGACTACGAGCAGTACTTC.

This clone appeared once. The chain has TRBV7-2 and TRBJ2-7; 8 nucleotides line up with TRBD1. Germline assignment: CDR1 SGHTA and CDR2 FQGNSA. The CDR3 contains 14 residues. The V and J ends lost 6 bases and 2 bases, in that order; junction bases with no gene match: 6. CDR3 amino acids: CASRQRTGPYEQYF. CDR3 sequence (DNA): TGTGCCAGCAGACAACGGACAGGGCCCTACGAGCAGTACTTC.

The chain carries TRBV6-5 and TRBJ2-5; D ambiguous. Germline V gene lookup returns CDR1 MNHEY and CDR2 SVGAGI. Trimming took off 9 bases at V and 3 bases at J, with 8 bases between the two ends. This CDR3 region has 11 residues. CDR3 nucleotides: TGTGCCAGTACCAATAAAGAGACCCAGTACTTC. Its protein is CASTNKETQYF.